The 6 T cell receptor beta chains presented below share a single source sample, sequenced in a study of blood T cell repertoires in COVID-19 (dated by TCRdb to 2020 to 2021). Library preparation was by the immunoSEQ multiplex PCR assay. The immuneACCESS repertoire file appears here via TCRdb, limited to in-frame rearrangements. These files lack a portion of the clones; in checked studies, under half of the deficit traces to unresolved V genes, and the cause of the others is not known. For this sample the table gives about 190,000 clones, of which roughly 78% were detected only once. About 3% of the sample is in the top ten clones. Sequenced sample: peripheral blood. These receptors all come from a woman of 80 years or more with active or convalescent COVID-19.

The chain couples TRBV5-1 to TRBJ2-1; D is unresolved. This CDR3 contains 13 residues. Trimming took off 5 bases at V and 8 bases at J, with 14 bases between the two ends. Per germline, CDR1 SGHRS and CDR2 YFSETQ. CDR3 residues: CASSTNPRYEQFF. CDR3 nucleotide sequence: TGCGCCAGCAGTACTAATCCCCGATATGAGCAGTTCTTC.

The gene calls are TRBV2 and TRBJ2-5; 8 positions agree with TRBD1. Germline V gives CDR1 SNHLY, CDR2 FYNNEI. The CDR3 loop spans 15 amino acids. J was trimmed by 5 bases and V by 4 bases; bases with no gene match: 9. CDR3 DNA: TGTGCCAGCAGTGGGCTAGGACAGGGTTATGAGACCCAGTACTTC. This gives the protein CASSGLGQGYETQYF. Looking up the rest from reference TRBV2 and TRBJ2-5 gives the full variable domain: EPEVTQTPSHQVTQMGQEVILRCVPISNHLYFYWYRQILGQKVEFLVSFYNNEISEKSEIFDDQFSVERPDGSNFTLKIRSTKLEDSAMYFCASSGLGQGYETQYFGPGTRLLVL.

The J gene is TRBJ2-1, the V gene TRBV28; a possible D gene is TRBD2 (6 bases). V shed 7 bases and J shed 7 bases, with 17 bases lying between them. CDR3 size: 14 residues. The germline V gene has CDR1 MDHEN and CDR2 SYDVKM. Written as DNA, the CDR3 is TGTGCCAGCACTCGGGGGACCCCCTCGAATGAGCAGTTCTTC. Amino acids: CASTRGTPSNEQFF. The whole variable domain, filled in from reference TRBV28 and TRBJ2-1, reads DVKVTQSSRYLVKRTGEKVFLECVQDMDHENMFWYRQDPGLGLRLIYFSYDVKMKEKGDIPEGYSVSREKKERFSLILESASTNQTSMYLCASTRGTPSNEQFFGPGTRLTVL.

The chain has TRBV5-8 and TRBJ2-3; 8 positions agree with TRBD1. J gave up 2 bases and V 5 bases, and 10 bases lay outside the gene matches. There are 16 residues in the CDR3. Per the germline V gene, CDR1 is SGHTS and CDR2 is YDEGEE. The CDR3 region is CASRGTGTGHTDTQYF. DNA of the CDR3: TGTGCCAGCAGAGGTACCGGGACAGGACACACAGATACGCAGTATTTT.

V usage is TRBV18 and J usage is TRBJ2-1; TRBD1 agrees at 9 bases. The CDR3 contains 15 residues. Germline-derived CDR1 and CDR2 are KGHSH and LQKENI. V lost 2 bases and J lost 7; bases outside the gene matches: 6. The CDR3 DNA is TGTGCCAGCTCACCATCACAGGGGGCCACAAATGAGCAGTTCTTC. The encoded protein is CASSPSQGATNEQFF.

The chain has TRBV9 and TRBJ2-1; 9 bases align to TRBD2. The V segment lost 0 bases and the J segment 7 bases; nucleotides outside the gene matches: 8. The CDR3 contains 16 residues. In germline, CDR1 is SGDLS, CDR2 YYNGEE. CDR3 sequence (DNA): TGTGCCAGCAGCGTAGGGGAGCGGGGGGCCGGTAATGAGCAGTTCTTC. The encoded protein is CASSVGERGAGNEQFF.